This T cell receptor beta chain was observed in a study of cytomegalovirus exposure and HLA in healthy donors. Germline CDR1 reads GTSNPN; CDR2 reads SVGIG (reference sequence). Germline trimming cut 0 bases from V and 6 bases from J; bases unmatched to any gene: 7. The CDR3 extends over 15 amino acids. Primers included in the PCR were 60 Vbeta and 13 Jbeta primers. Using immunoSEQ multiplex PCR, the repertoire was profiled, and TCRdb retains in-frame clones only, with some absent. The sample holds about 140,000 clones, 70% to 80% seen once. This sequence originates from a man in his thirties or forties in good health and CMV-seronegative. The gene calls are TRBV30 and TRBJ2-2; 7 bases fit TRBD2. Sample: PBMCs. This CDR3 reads CAWSVVAGGAGELFF. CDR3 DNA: TGTGCCTGGAGTGTAGTAGCGGGTGGTGCCGGGGAGCTGTTTTTT.